This TCR beta chain was documented in a study of CD8+ T cells in alopecia areata. Findings and limits, study-wide: Researchers report lesional scalp, most notably alopecia totalis/universalis, outstripped normal scalp in clonality.

Remarks on this clone: Its antigen is still unknown.

The CDR3 runs to 15 residues. Germline V lookup: CDR1 SGHDT, CDR2 YYEEEE. V was shortened by 4 bases and J by 3 bases, with 15 bases between the two germline ends. Sequencing templates came from extracted RNA that was reverse transcribed into cDNA. The data were produced by immunoSEQ multiplex PCR, yet TCRdb's version contains in-frame clones alone and is incomplete. Counted here are 150,000 or so clones, 45% to 50% occurring once; the ten biggest clones make up 15% to 20%. A FACSAria was used to sort CD4+ and CD8+ T cells. These cells came from PBMCs. This chain links TRBV5-6 with TRBJ2-3; D might be TRBD1 (6 bases). The source was CD8+ T cells sorted from blood, collected at week 0. The sequence was collected from a human donor with alopecia areata. The CDR3 bases are TGTGCCAGCAGCGGGACACGTACGTGGACAGATACGCAGTATTTT. This encodes CASSGTRTWTDTQYF.